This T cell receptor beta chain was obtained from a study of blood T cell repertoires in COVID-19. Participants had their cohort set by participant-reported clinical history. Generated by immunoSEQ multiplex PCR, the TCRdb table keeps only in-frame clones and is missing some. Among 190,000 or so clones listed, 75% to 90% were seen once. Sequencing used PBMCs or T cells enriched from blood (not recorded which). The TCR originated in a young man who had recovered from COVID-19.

The CDR3 is CASSPAGGEQFF. As DNA, the CDR3 is TGTGCCAGCAGTCCCGCGGGGGGTGAGCAGTTCTTC. The chain employs TRBV7-6 and TRBJ2-1; 8 bases agree with TRBD2. The CDR3 extends over 12 amino acids. J lost 9 bases, V lost 6 bases, and 4 bases had no gene match. Germline values: CDR1 SGHVS, CDR2 FNYEAQ.